A selection of T cell receptor beta chains follows, all from one sample in a study of OX40 agonist ivuxolimab in advanced cancers. Assay: immunoSEQ multiplex PCR; the TCRdb copy retains only in-frame clones and omits some. This table has tens of thousands of clones, less than 85% appearing once. The sample here was CD4+ or CD8+ T cells sorted from blood, taken in a trial of the OX40 agonist ivuxolimab. The source is an adult with an advanced solid tumor such as melanoma, head and neck, liver or kidney cancer. CDR3s include the opening cysteine and the closing phenylalanine or tryptophan. Fields, in order: D gene, J gene, CDR3 length, V gene, clone size, CDR3 protein, CDR3 DNA. D genes are given only for firm matches. Rows may omit the clone size; those that give it use once, few, many or a size class.

D: NA
J: TRBJ2-3
length: 16
V: TRBV6-1
size: NA
CDR3: CASSERGGGSTDTQYF
DNA: TGTGCCAGCAGTGAAAGGGGGGGTGGGAGCACAGATACGCAGTATTTT

D: NA
J: TRBJ2-5
length: 14
V: TRBV5-4
size: few
CDR3: CASSLQGEGETQYF
DNA: TGTGCCAGCAGCTTACAGGGGGAGGGAGAGACCCAGTACTTC

D: TRBD1
J: TRBJ2-3
length: 14
V: TRBV25-1
size: few
CDR3: CASRGTGSPDTQYF
DNA: TGTGCCAGCAGAGGGACAGGGAGTCCAGATACGCAGTATTTT

D: TRBD2
J: TRBJ2-7
length: 13
V: TRBV29-1
size: NA
CDR3: CSVRSTSADEQYF
DNA: TGCAGCGTTCGGTCAACTAGCGCCGACGAGCAGTACTTC

D: NA
J: TRBJ1-1
length: 14
V: TRBV5-1
size: NA
CDR3: CASSSDRGNTEAFF
DNA: TGCGCCAGCAGCTCTGATCGGGGGAACACTGAAGCTTTCTTT

D: TRBD2
J: TRBJ2-7
length: 14
V: TRBV7-2
size: NA
CDR3: CASSLRGRAYEQYF
DNA: TGTGCCAGCAGCTTACGTGGGAGGGCATACGAGCAGTACTTC

D: TRBD1
J: TRBJ2-7
length: 14
V: TRBV5-1
size: once
CDR3: CASSLPGQVSEQYF
DNA: TGCGCCAGCAGCTTGCCGGGACAGGTCTCCGAGCAGTACTTC

D: TRBD1
J: TRBJ1-2
length: 14
V: TRBV7-9
size: NA
CDR3: CASSSTGGVNGYTF
DNA: TGTGCCAGCAGTAGCACAGGGGGCGTAAATGGCTACACCTTC

D: NA
J: TRBJ2-7
length: 12
V: TRBV11-1
size: NA
CDR3: CASSLDLGEQYF
DNA: TGTGCCAGCAGCTTAGACCTGGGGGAGCAGTACTTC

D: TRBD2
J: TRBJ2-1
length: 16
V: TRBV4-2
size: NA
CDR3: CASSQDWTSGVGEQFF
DNA: TGTGCCAGCAGCCAAGATTGGACTAGCGGGGTGGGTGAGCAGTTCTTC

D: NA
J: TRBJ1-1
length: 12
V: TRBV7-2
size: NA
CDR3: CASSLGVVEAFF
DNA: TGTGCCAGCAGCTTAGGGGTAGTTGAAGCTTTCTTT

D: NA
J: TRBJ2-5
length: 17
V: TRBV27
size: NA
CDR3: CASSLTSRGRGGETQYF
DNA: TGTGCCAGCAGTTTAACGAGCAGGGGAAGAGGGGGAGAGACCCAGTACTTC

D: TRBD2
J: TRBJ2-7
length: 16
V: TRBV5-8
size: NA
CDR3: CASSLALAGGPGEQYF
DNA: TGTGCCAGCAGCTTGGCACTAGCGGGAGGTCCCGGCGAGCAGTACTTC

D: TRBD1
J: TRBJ2-1
length: 14
V: TRBV6-5
size: NA
CDR3: CASRRQGARNEQFF
DNA: TGTGCCAGCAGAAGACAGGGGGCAAGGAATGAGCAGTTCTTC

D: TRBD2
J: TRBJ2-1
length: 19
V: TRBV11-1
size: NA
CDR3: CASSLPRGKRLAGVSEQFF
DNA: TGTGCCAGCAGCTTACCCAGGGGGAAAAGGCTAGCGGGAGTAAGTGAGCAGTTCTTC

D: NA
J: TRBJ2-3
length: 13
V: TRBV2
size: few
CDR3: CASGQPLTDTQYF
DNA: TGTGCAAGCGGGCAGCCCCTAACAGATACGCAGTATTTT

D: NA
J: TRBJ2-3
length: 16
V: TRBV18
size: few
CDR3: CASSLSGSRSTDTQYF
DNA: TGTGCCAGCTCACTTTCGGGATCTCGGAGCACAGATACGCAGTATTTT

D: TRBD1
J: TRBJ1-5
length: 14
V: TRBV19
size: NA
CDR3: CASHIRAGGQPQHF
DNA: TGTGCCAGTCACATACGGGCAGGGGGTCAGCCCCAGCATTTT

D: NA
J: TRBJ2-5
length: 14
V: TRBV27
size: NA
CDR3: CASRSTLAQETQYF
DNA: TGTGCCAGCAGATCGACACTAGCCCAAGAGACCCAGTACTTC

D: TRBD1
J: TRBJ2-2
length: 15
V: TRBV25-1
size: NA
CDR3: CASSEGTVRTGELFF
DNA: TGTGCCAGCAGTGAGGGGACAGTCCGAACCGGGGAGCTGTTTTTT

D: NA
J: TRBJ2-4
length: 13
V: TRBV11-2
size: NA
CDR3: CASSPQSQNIQYF
DNA: TGTGCCAGCAGCCCCCAGAGCCAAAACATTCAGTACTTC

D: TRBD1
J: TRBJ1-2
length: 16
V: TRBV18
size: once
CDR3: CASSPRQGWENYGYTF
DNA: TGTGCCAGCTCACCAAGACAGGGGTGGGAGAACTATGGCTACACCTTC

D: TRBD1
J: TRBJ2-3
length: 15
V: TRBV6-1
size: NA
CDR3: CASSPRTGMTDTQYF
DNA: TGTGCCAGCAGTCCCCGGACAGGGATGACAGATACGCAGTATTTT

D: TRBD2
J: TRBJ2-5
length: 16
V: TRBV5-1
size: NA
CDR3: CASSLAGRGISETQYF
DNA: TGCGCCAGCAGCTTGGCTGGGCGGGGGATCTCGGAGACCCAGTACTTC

D: NA
J: TRBJ2-7
length: 13
V: TRBV18
size: NA
CDR3: CASSSPSSYEQYF
DNA: TGTGCCAGCTCGTCACCGAGCTCCTACGAGCAGTACTTC

D: NA
J: TRBJ2-6
length: 17
V: TRBV30
size: NA
CDR3: CAWRRGRASSGANVLTF
DNA: TGTGCCTGGAGACGGGGCAGGGCAAGTTCTGGGGCCAACGTCCTGACTTTC

D: NA
J: TRBJ2-1
length: 15
V: TRBV11-3
size: NA
CDR3: CASSPGGTGGNEQFF
DNA: TGTGCCAGCAGCCCAGGCGGGACTGGGGGCAATGAGCAGTTCTTC

D: NA
J: TRBJ2-1
length: 14
V: TRBV27
size: NA
CDR3: CASSQGLGNNEQFF
DNA: TGTGCCAGCAGCCAGGGTCTTGGCAACAATGAGCAGTTCTTC

D: NA
J: TRBJ2-7
length: 15
V: TRBV21-1
size: NA
CDR3: CASSKAQNGSYEQYF
DNA: TGTGCCAGCAGCAAAGCGCAGAACGGGAGCTACGAGCAGTACTTC

D: NA
J: TRBJ1-1
length: 13
V: TRBV18
size: NA
CDR3: CASSQTTNTEAFF
DNA: TGTGCCAGCTCACAGACAACCAACACTGAAGCTTTCTTT

D: TRBD2
J: TRBJ2-3
length: 15
V: TRBV11-2
size: NA
CDR3: CASSSPLAGGDTQYF
DNA: TGTGCCAGCAGCTCGCCCCTAGCGGGAGGGGATACGCAGTATTTT

D: TRBD2
J: TRBJ2-7
length: 15
V: TRBV28
size: NA
CDR3: CASSSGTSGRPEQYF
DNA: TGTGCCAGCAGTTCCGGGACTAGCGGGAGGCCCGAGCAGTACTTC

D: NA
J: TRBJ2-2
length: 16
V: TRBV11-2
size: NA
CDR3: CASSPFTGRNTGELFF
DNA: TGTGCCAGCAGCCCCTTTACAGGGAGGAACACCGGGGAGCTGTTTTTT

D: NA
J: TRBJ1-1
length: 14
V: TRBV11-3
size: NA
CDR3: CASSSPRGNTEAFF
DNA: TGTGCCAGCAGCTCCCCTAGAGGAAACACTGAAGCTTTCTTT

D: NA
J: TRBJ1-1
length: 15
V: TRBV6-1
size: few
CDR3: CASDARGGVNTEAFF
DNA: TGTGCCAGCGATGCCCGAGGAGGGGTGAACACTGAAGCTTTCTTT

D: NA
J: TRBJ1-3
length: 16
V: TRBV18
size: NA
CDR3: CASSPPVPFPGNTIYF
DNA: TGTGCCAGCTCACCACCGGTACCTTTTCCGGGAAACACCATATATTTT

D: NA
J: TRBJ1-1
length: 13
V: TRBV5-1
size: NA
CDR3: CASSLEVRTEAFF
DNA: TGCGCCAGCAGCTTGGAAGTCCGTACGGAAGCTTTCTTT

D: TRBD2
J: TRBJ2-7
length: 16
V: TRBV19
size: NA
CDR3: CASSDAGTRVSYEQYF
DNA: TGTGCCAGTAGTGACGCCGGGACTAGGGTTTCCTACGAGCAGTACTTC

D: NA
J: TRBJ2-1
length: 14
V: TRBV19
size: NA
CDR3: CASLSPLRGNEQFF
DNA: TGTGCCAGCCTCTCCCCCCTTCGGGGCAATGAGCAGTTCTTC

D: NA
J: TRBJ1-4
length: 15
V: TRBV2
size: NA
CDR3: CASSTHGGTNEKLFF
DNA: TGTGCCAGCAGTACCCACGGAGGAACTAATGAAAAACTGTTTTTT

D: TRBD2
J: TRBJ2-1
length: 18
V: TRBV19
size: once
CDR3: CASSMSRTSFGSYNEQFF
DNA: TGTGCCAGTAGTATGTCCCGGACTAGCTTCGGCTCCTACAATGAGCAGTTCTTC

D: NA
J: TRBJ1-3
length: 12
V: TRBV2
size: NA
CDR3: CASSVTGNTIYF
DNA: TGTGCCAGCAGTGTGACTGGAAACACCATATATTTT

D: NA
J: TRBJ1-1
length: 14
V: TRBV19
size: NA
CDR3: CASSISAGTSEAFF
DNA: TGTGCCAGTAGTATAAGTGCGGGTACGTCTGAAGCTTTCTTT

D: TRBD1
J: TRBJ1-2
length: 15
V: TRBV28
size: NA
CDR3: CASSLLGNRGYGYTF
DNA: TGTGCCAGCAGTTTATTGGGCAACAGGGGTTATGGCTACACCTTC

D: NA
J: TRBJ2-1
length: 14
V: TRBV19
size: NA
CDR3: CASNREGGGYEQFF
DNA: TGTGCCAGTAACCGCGAGGGAGGGGGGTATGAGCAGTTCTTC

D: NA
J: TRBJ2-1
length: 16
V: TRBV7-9
size: NA
CDR3: CASSPYLRTGYNEQFF
DNA: TGTGCCAGCAGCCCTTACCTACGGACTGGCTACAATGAGCAGTTCTTC

D: NA
J: TRBJ2-3
length: 10
V: TRBV29-1
size: NA
CDR3: CSVDVGTQYF
DNA: TGCAGCGTTGATGTGGGTACGCAGTATTTT

D: TRBD1
J: TRBJ1-1
length: 13
V: TRBV6-1
size: NA
CDR3: CASSDRQGAEAFF
DNA: TGTGCCAGCAGTGACCGACAGGGGGCCGAGGCTTTCTTT

D: TRBD2
J: TRBJ2-2
length: 17
V: TRBV11-2
size: NA
CDR3: CASSLRLAGVVTGELFF
DNA: TGTGCCAGCAGCTTAAGGCTAGCGGGGGTAGTCACCGGGGAGCTGTTTTTT

D: NA
J: TRBJ2-3
length: 15
V: TRBV7-2
size: NA
CDR3: CASSGGGQGADTQYF
DNA: TGTGCCAGCAGCGGGGGCGGGCAGGGTGCAGATACGCAGTATTTT

D: NA
J: TRBJ1-1
length: 14
V: TRBV6-5
size: once
CDR3: CASSYSTPATEAFF
DNA: TGTGCCAGCAGTTACTCGACTCCGGCGACTGAAGCTTTCTTT

D: NA
J: TRBJ1-1
length: 15
V: TRBV18
size: once
CDR3: CASSPIRAPNTEAFF
DNA: TGTGCCAGCTCACCAATCAGGGCTCCGAACACTGAAGCTTTCTTT

D: NA
J: TRBJ1-2
length: 14
V: TRBV6-4
size: NA
CDR3: CASSASQGYYGYTF
DNA: TGTGCCAGCAGTGCATCACAGGGATACTATGGCTACACCTTC

D: NA
J: TRBJ1-2
length: 16
V: TRBV5-5
size: NA
CDR3: CASSSNGQPRPYGYTF
DNA: TGTGCCAGCAGCTCGAACGGACAGCCGAGACCCTATGGCTACACCTTC